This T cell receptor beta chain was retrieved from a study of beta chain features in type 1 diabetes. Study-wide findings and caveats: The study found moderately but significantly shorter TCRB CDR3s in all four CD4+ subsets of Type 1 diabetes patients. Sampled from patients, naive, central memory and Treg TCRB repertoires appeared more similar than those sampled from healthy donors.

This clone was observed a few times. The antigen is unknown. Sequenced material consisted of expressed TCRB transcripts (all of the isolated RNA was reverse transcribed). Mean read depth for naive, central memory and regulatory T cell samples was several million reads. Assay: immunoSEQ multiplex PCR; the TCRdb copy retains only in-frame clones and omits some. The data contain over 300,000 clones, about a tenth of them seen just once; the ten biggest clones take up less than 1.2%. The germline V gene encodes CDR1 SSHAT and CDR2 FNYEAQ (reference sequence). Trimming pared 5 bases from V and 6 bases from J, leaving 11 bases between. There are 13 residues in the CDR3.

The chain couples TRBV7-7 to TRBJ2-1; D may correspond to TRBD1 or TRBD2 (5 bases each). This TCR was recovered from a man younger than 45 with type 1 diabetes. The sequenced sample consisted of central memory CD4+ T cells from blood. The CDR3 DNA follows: TGTGCCAGCAGCGTAGGGACCGCCAATGAGCAGTTCTTC. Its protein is CASSVGTANEQFF.